These T cell receptor beta chains were read from a single sample in a study of cytomegalovirus exposure and HLA in healthy donors. Measured with immunoSEQ multiplex PCR; TCRdb has only the in-frame clones, and not every one. This table holds around 130,000 clones, approximately 89% found once. Material for sequencing was PBMCs. The origin of the receptors is a woman between 25 and 40 years old in good health and CMV-seropositive. The conserved cysteine and the conserved F or W are not part of the CDR3 here. The order of the fields is D gene, V gene, J gene, CDR3 protein. D genes are given only for firm matches.

TRBD2	TRBV5-1	TRBJ2-1	ASSLGLLAGVIEQF
TRBD1	TRBV29-1	TRBJ2-1	SGTNRGLYNEQF
NA	TRBV19	TRBJ1-5	AMPWGLYYQPQH
NA	TRBV5-6	TRBJ1-2	ASSFGPQFDGYT
NA	TRBV5-1	TRBJ1-2	ASSLAGLYGYT
TRBD1	TRBV4-1	TRBJ1-1	ASRDRAGGAEAF
TRBD2	TRBV28	TRBJ2-7	ASSLEVGLAGVYEQY
NA	TRBV4-1	TRBJ2-7	ASSQEEGSSYEQY
NA	TRBV20-1	TRBJ2-1	SANRVDEQF
NA	TRBV28	TRBJ1-2	ASSFTGSYGYT
NA	TRBV7-7	TRBJ2-7	ASSFPPGNCTYEQY
NA	TRBV9	TRBJ1-5	ASSAEPGGNQPQH
TRBD2	TRBV19	TRBJ2-7	ASSSGGDYEQY
TRBD1	TRBV28	TRBJ2-4	AAQGAGLAKNIQY
NA	TRBV28	TRBJ2-7	ASRQASYEQY
NA	TRBV9	TRBJ1-1	ASSVVDSYTEAF
NA	TRBV6-6	TRBJ2-6	ASSYSRNSGANVLT
TRBD2	TRBV7-9	TRBJ2-3	SSSLTLAGGFADTQY
TRBD1	TRBV5-4	TRBJ2-2	ASSGGQSGELF
NA	TRBV4-2	TRBJ2-3	ASNGGGNTDTQY
NA	TRBV7-6	TRBJ2-1	ASSLEDSPPLEQF
TRBD2	TRBV4-1	TRBJ2-1	ASSQRPGTSGEGYNEQF
NA	TRBV9	TRBJ1-1	ASSVVGANTEAF
NA	TRBV6-1	TRBJ2-2	ASSQRDSRGGELF
NA	TRBV5-1	TRBJ1-2	ASAQIPNYGYT
TRBD2	TRBV5-1	TRBJ2-3	ASSSLAGGPLTDTQY
TRBD1	TRBV19	TRBJ1-2	ASSWDRPRDGYT
NA	TRBV7-2	TRBJ2-1	ASSLPSGYYNEQF
TRBD1	TRBV4-2	TRBJ2-7	ASSQDRTGGQY
NA	TRBV13	TRBJ1-6	ASSSSWGGGYNSPLH
NA	TRBV2	TRBJ1-1	ASSEYRSATEAF
NA	TRBV6-5	TRBJ2-7	ASSRSAQAGYEQY
NA	TRBV5-1	TRBJ2-1	ASSSGTDYNEQF
NA	TRBV9	TRBJ2-7	ASSVQGGTGPLEQY
TRBD1	TRBV7-3	TRBJ1-1	ASSLGTGDEAF
TRBD1	TRBV10-3	TRBJ2-1	AIKTGGTHEQF
TRBD1	TRBV5-1	TRBJ2-5	ASSRGQGGETQY
TRBD1	TRBV19	TRBJ1-5	ASSMKGAYNQPQH
TRBD1	TRBV2	TRBJ1-6	ASSEWGTGVSPLH
NA	TRBV7-9	TRBJ2-5	ATHYPGQETQY
TRBD1	TRBV5-4	TRBJ2-4	ASSSGGSGKNIQY
NA	TRBV2	TRBJ1-1	ASDGGRAF
NA	TRBV30	TRBJ1-5	AWSVHKAGQPQH
TRBD1	TRBV7-6	TRBJ1-3	ASSARPGTDRNTIY
NA	TRBV2	TRBJ2-5	ASSNIQGGETQY
NA	TRBV15	TRBJ2-1	ATSRDMSGSSEQF
NA	TRBV27	TRBJ1-4	ASSFSGVAEKLF